This T cell receptor (beta chain) was captured by sequencing in a study of vaccination effects on CD4 cells after COVID-19. Overall study findings and caveats: New vaccine-induced clones were the main type among post-vaccine spike-reactive clones in convalescents.

The table came from immunoSEQ multiplex PCR; TCRdb's copy has only in-frame clones and leaves some out. The sample lists about 26,000 clones; around 78% were seen once. Sequencing in the ViraFEST assay came after antigen-specific CD4+ T cells had been expanded with viral peptide pools, which were used to stimulate PBMC. Isolating CD4+ T cells followed 9 to 10 days of culture. It was between March and December 2020 that the person had a SARS-CoV-2 infection confirmed by PCR. As for this clone: Its specificity is unknown.

This CDR3 comprises 16 residues. V shed 2 bases, J shed 5 bases, and the junction held 5 bases outside the gene matches. The germline gives CDR1 SGHRS, CDR2 YFSETQ. This clonotype originated in a human donor who had a prior SARS-CoV-2 infection. The material sequenced was CD4+ T cells from PBMCs cultured with HCoV-NL63 spike peptides, taken before COVID-19 vaccination. The chain recombines TRBV5-1 with TRBJ2-1, with 12 bases fitting TRBD2. The CDR3 is CASSLRLAGANNEQFF. CDR3 bases: TGCGCCAGCAGCTTAAGACTAGCGGGAGCTAACAATGAGCAGTTCTTC.